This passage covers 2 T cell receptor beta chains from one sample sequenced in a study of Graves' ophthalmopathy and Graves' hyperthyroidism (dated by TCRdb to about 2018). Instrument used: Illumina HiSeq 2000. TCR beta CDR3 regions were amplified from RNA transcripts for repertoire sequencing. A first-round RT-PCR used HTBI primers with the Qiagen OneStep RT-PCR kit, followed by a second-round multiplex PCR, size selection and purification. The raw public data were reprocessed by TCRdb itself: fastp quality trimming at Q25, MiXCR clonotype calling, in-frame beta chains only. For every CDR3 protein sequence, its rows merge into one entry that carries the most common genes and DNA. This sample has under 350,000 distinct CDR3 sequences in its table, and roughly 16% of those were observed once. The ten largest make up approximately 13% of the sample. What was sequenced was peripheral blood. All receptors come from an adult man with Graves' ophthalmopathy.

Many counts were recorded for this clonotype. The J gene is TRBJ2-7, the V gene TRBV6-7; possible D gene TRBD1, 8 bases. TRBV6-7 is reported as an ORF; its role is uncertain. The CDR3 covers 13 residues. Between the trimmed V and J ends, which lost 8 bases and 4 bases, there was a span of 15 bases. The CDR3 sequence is CASERDRTYEQYF. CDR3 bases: TGTGCCAGCGAGCGGGACAGGACATACGAGCAGTACTTC.

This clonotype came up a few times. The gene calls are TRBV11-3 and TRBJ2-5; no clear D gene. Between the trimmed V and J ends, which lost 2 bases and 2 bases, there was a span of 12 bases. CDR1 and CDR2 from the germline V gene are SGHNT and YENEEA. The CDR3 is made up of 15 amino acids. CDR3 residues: CASSLRSGWQETQYF. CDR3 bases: TGTGCCAGCAGCTTACGATCGGGTTGGCAAGAGACCCAGTACTTC.